Shown below are 13 T cell receptor beta chains from a single sample sequenced in a study of vaccination and CD4 T cells after COVID-19. TCRdb called the PCR reads again in MiXCR, with one record for every CDR3 protein. The repertoire holds tens of thousands of distinct CDR3 sequences, with about 58% as singletons. Specimen: CD4+ T cells from blood, collected before SARS-CoV-2 vaccination. Receptors originate from a human donor who had recovered from COVID-19.

This clonotype was seen only a few times. V and J are TRBV20-1 and TRBJ1-5; the D is unclear. Germline V CDR1 and CDR2: DFQATT, SNEGSKA (reference sequence). The CDR3 is 16 residues long. V shed 0 bases and J shed 5 bases, with 17 bases lying between them. The CDR3 DNA follows: TGCAGTGCTAGAGATTTTAGGACGGGCGGAGATCAGCCCCAGCATTTT. Protein sequence: CSARDFRTGGDQPQHF.

The J gene is TRBJ1-1, the V gene TRBV12-3 or TRBV12-4, with D possibly TRBD1 on 5 matching bases. This CDR3 is 14 amino acids long. Trimming stripped 9 bases from V and 0 bases from J, with 14 bases between. The CDR3 sequence: CASKHRRLNTEAFF. In nucleotides, the CDR3 is TGTGCCAGTAAACACAGGAGACTGAACACTGAAGCTTTCTTT.

The rearrangement uses TRBV27 and TRBJ1-3; tentative D call: TRBD1 (5 bases). Germline V gene lookup returns CDR1 MNHEY and CDR2 SMNVEV (reference sequence). With 5 bases removed from V and 0 bases from J, the gap between germline ends came to 14 bases. This CDR3 is built from 16 residues. The CDR3 spells CASSPAFGTSGNTIYF. As DNA, the CDR3 is TGTGCCAGCAGTCCCGCGTTTGGGACCTCTGGAAACACCATATATTTT.

The chain combines TRBV10-3 with TRBJ1-1; 7 nucleotides align to TRBD1. Trimming took 6 bases from V and 1 from J; bases not matched to a gene: 5. CDR1 is ENHRY and CDR2 is SYGVKD in the germline V gene. The CDR3 is 14 amino acids. The CDR3 nucleotides read TGTGCCATCAGATCGGACAGGAGGAACACTGAAGCTTTCTTT. Its translation: CAIRSDRRNTEAFF.

The chain has TRBV6-1 and TRBJ1-3; TRBD1 might be the D (5 bases). The ends were cut back, 7 bases at V and 0 bases at J, with 13 bases in the middle. Per germline, CDR1 MNHNS and CDR2 SASEGT. The CDR3 length is 15 residues. The CDR3 bases are TGTGCCAGCACCCTACTCACAGGCTCTGGAAACACCATATATTTT. Translated, it gives CASTLLTGSGNTIYF.

In this sample, this clonotype turned up a few times. The chain uses TRBV2 and TRBJ1-1, with D perhaps TRBD1 (5 bases). Trimming pared 6 bases from V and 11 bases from J, leaving 16 bases between. Germline CDR1 is SNHLY and CDR2 is FYNNEI. The CDR3 loop spans 12 amino acids. CDR3 DNA: TGTGCCAGCAGGGAAAGGGGTATGAGGGCTTTCTTT. This codes for CASRERGMRAFF.

The chain employs TRBV30 and TRBJ2-7; D unclear. Trimming pared 5 bases from V and 6 bases from J, leaving 14 bases between. This CDR3 region has 12 residues. Germline CDR1 is GTSNPN and CDR2 is SVGIG (reference sequence). The CDR3 coding sequence is TGTGCCTGGGAAGTTTTCCCCACCGAGCAGTACTTC. This sequence encodes CAWEVFPTEQYF. Filled out from reference TRBV30 and TRBJ2-7, the complete variable domain reads SQTIHQWPATLVQPVGSPLSLECTVEGTSNPNLYWYRQAAGRGLQLLFYSVGIGQISSEVPQNLSASRPQDRQFILSSKKLLLSDSGFYLCAWEVFPTEQYFGPGTRLTVT.

The V and J genes are TRBV28 and TRBJ1-1; D remains unclear. CDR1 and CDR2 (germline): MDHEN, SYDVKM. This CDR3 is 10 amino acids long. The V gene lost 6 bases and the J gene lost 6 bases, with 5 bases spanning the gap. CDR3 loop: CASRRSEAFF. The CDR3 DNA follows: TGTGCCAGCAGACGATCTGAAGCTTTCTTT.

This clonotype was counted between two and nine times. The gene calls are TRBV19 and TRBJ1-5; D is unresolved. V lost 7 bases, J lost 7 bases, and 11 bases lay in between. CDR3 length equals 12 residues. CDR1 LNHDA and CDR2 SQIVND come from the germline V gene (reference sequence). The CDR3 region has the DNA TGTGCCAGTACTAGGACGGGACAGCCCCAGCATTTT. Amino acids: CASTRTGQPQHF.

The V call is TRBV4-1, the J call TRBJ2-5, with 7 bases that match TRBD1. From germline, CDR1 is MGHRA and CDR2 YSYEKL. CDR3 length equals 14 residues. Trimming cost V 0 bases and J 2 bases; bases outside gene matches: 0. CDR3 nucleotides: TGCGCCAGCAGCCAAGAGGGACAGCAAGAGACCCAGTACTTC. It specifies CASSQEGQQETQYF.

The chain combines TRBV6-1 with TRBJ2-3; 10 bases fit TRBD2. The ends lost 6 bases at V and 3 bases at J; junction bases unmatched: 3. CDR1 and CDR2 (germline): MNHNS, SASEGT. The CDR3 is 14 amino acids. The CDR3 region is CASRTLAGTDTQYF. As DNA, the CDR3 is TGTGCCAGCAGGACACTAGCGGGGACAGATACGCAGTATTTT.

The CDR3 coding sequence is TGCAGTGCCAACAAGGACAGGGGAAAGTCGGACATTCAGTACTTC. It codes for CSANKDRGKSDIQYF. J is TRBJ2-4 and V is TRBV20-1; TRBD1 aligns across 9 bases. V shed 6 bases and J 8 bases; nucleotides not matched to a gene: 14. Germline V gene data show CDR1 as DFQATT and CDR2 as SNEGSKA (reference sequence). The CDR3 runs to 15 residues.

The chain joins TRBV6-5 to TRBJ2-1; D ambiguous. This CDR3 spans 14 amino acids. Per the germline V gene, CDR1 is MNHEY and CDR2 is SVGAGI. V dropped 0 bases and J dropped 9 bases, with 12 bases sitting between them. The CDR3 reads CASSYSGDLGEQFF. The CDR3 DNA sequence: TGTGCCAGCAGTTACTCGGGTGACCTCGGTGAGCAGTTCTTC.